This T cell receptor (beta chain) was documented in a study of T cell repertoires in cytomegalovirus infection. Germline CDR1 and CDR2: LNHDA and SQIVND (reference sequence). The CDR3 has 15 residues. Trimming cost V 6 bases and J 1 base, with 10 bases left between them. TCRdb recomputed calls from the reads with MiXCR, one row per CDR3 protein. The sample includes some 920,000 distinct CDR3 sequences, 31% seen only once; the top ten take around an eighth. About this clonotype itself: Its antigen is not known.

This TCR derives from a human donor in good health (CMV status not recorded). Some clones in this sample may be carry-over from other donors' samples. The source material was cultured CD8+ T cells from PBMCs, sampled from culture after CMV antigen stimulation. The chain couples TRBV19 to TRBJ2-6; the D gene is possibly TRBD1 (5 bases). CDR3 in DNA: TGTGCCAGTAGAGACAGCTTATCTGGGGCCAACGTCCTGACTTTC. It translates to CASRDSLSGANVLTF.